The present T cell receptor beta chain was sequenced within a study of T cell changes during pregnancy in multiple sclerosis. Germline trimming cut 1 base from V and 3 bases from J; bases unmatched to any gene: 5. This CDR3 is built from 16 residues. CDR1 and CDR2 from the germline V gene are MGHRA and YSYEKL. Sequenced by immunoSEQ multiplex PCR; TCRdb stores in-frame clones only, minus some. The table lists tens of thousands of clones, about 93% of them singletons, with 0.4% to 0.45% in the top ten. This chain links TRBV4-1 with TRBJ2-2; 7 bases line up with TRBD1. The receptor's source is a female donor with multiple sclerosis, enrolled in a pregnancy study. Sequences were derived from CD4+ T cells from peripheral blood mononuclear cells, sampled before pregnancy. CDR3 in DNA: TGCGCCAGCAGCCAAGGTGACAGGGTGTACACCGGGGAGCTGTTTTTT. Amino acid sequence: CASSQGDRVYTGELFF.